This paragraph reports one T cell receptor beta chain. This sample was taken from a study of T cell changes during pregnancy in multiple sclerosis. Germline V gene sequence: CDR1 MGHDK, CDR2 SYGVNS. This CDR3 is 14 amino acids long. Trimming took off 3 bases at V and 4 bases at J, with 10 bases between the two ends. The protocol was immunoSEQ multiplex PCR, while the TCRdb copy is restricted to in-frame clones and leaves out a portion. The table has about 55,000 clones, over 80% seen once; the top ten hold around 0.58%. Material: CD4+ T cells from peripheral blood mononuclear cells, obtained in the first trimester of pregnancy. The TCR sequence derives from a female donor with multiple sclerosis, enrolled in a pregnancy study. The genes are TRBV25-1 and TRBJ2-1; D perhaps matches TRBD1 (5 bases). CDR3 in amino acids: CASSDPDIYNEQFF. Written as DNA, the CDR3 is TGTGCCAGCAGTGATCCGGACATTTACAATGAGCAGTTCTTC.